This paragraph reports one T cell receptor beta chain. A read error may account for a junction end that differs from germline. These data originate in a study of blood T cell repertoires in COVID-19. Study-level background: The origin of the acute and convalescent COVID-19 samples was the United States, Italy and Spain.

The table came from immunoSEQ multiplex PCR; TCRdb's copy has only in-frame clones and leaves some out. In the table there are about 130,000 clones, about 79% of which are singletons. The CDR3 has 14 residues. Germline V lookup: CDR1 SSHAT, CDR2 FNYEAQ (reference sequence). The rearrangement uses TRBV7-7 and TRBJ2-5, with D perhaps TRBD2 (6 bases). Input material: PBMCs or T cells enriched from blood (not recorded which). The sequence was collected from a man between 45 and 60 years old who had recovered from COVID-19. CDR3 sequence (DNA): TGTGCTAGCAGCTTAGCGGCCCTAGCAGAGACCCAGTACTTC. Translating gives CASSLAALAETQYF.